A single sample is the source of the 26 T cell receptor beta chains below, sequenced in a study of identical twins. MiXCR, applied by TCRdb to the 5' RACE reads, yields one record per CDR3 protein. The sample includes 400,000 to 550,000 distinct CDR3 sequences, roughly an eighth of them seen just once. The same sample was also used in a study of yellow fever vaccine responses in identical twins.

The material sequenced was CD4+ T cells sorted from blood. The receptors come from a woman between 18 and 29 years old in good health.

The chain carries TRBV11-2 and TRBJ1-4; 8 bases agree with TRBD1. The CDR3 spans 15 residues. With 4 bases clipped from V and 8 bases from J, the junction kept 9 bases outside the gene matches. Germline V gene data show CDR1 as SGHAT and CDR2 as FQNNGV. For the CDR3, the DNA is TGTGCCAGCAGCTCCCGGACAGGGCTGGACGAAAAACTGTTTTTT. Translated: CASSSRTGLDEKLFF. The full variable domain, rest sourced from reference TRBV11-2 and TRBJ1-4, is EAGVAQSPRYKIIEKRQSVAFWCNPISGHATLYWYQQILGQGPKLLIQFQNNGVVDDSQLPKDRFSAERLKGVDSTLKIQPAKLEDSAVYLCASSSRTGLDEKLFFGSGTQLSVL.

This chain joins TRBV29-1 and TRBJ2-5; 8 bases map to TRBD1. Germline CDR1 is SQVTM and CDR2 is ANQGSEA. The CDR3 is 12 amino acids. V shed 7 bases and J 3 bases; nucleotides not matched to a gene: 4. CDR3 DNA sequence: TGCAGCGCAGGGGGCGCGGAAGAGACCCAGTACTTC. Translation gives CSAGGAEETQYF.

The rearrangement links TRBV24-1 to TRBJ2-2; possible D gene TRBD1, 6 bases. Per the germline V gene, CDR1 is KGHDR and CDR2 is SFDVKD. Trimming took off 8 bases at V and 4 bases at J, with 13 bases between the two ends. The CDR3 spans 14 residues. CDR3 in amino acids: CATMVRGSTGELFF. CDR3 bases: TGTGCCACCATGGTTAGGGGGAGCACCGGGGAGCTGTTTTTT.

This sequence joins TRBV9 and TRBJ2-1, with TRBD1 matching over 7 bases. The germline gives CDR1 SGDLS, CDR2 YYNGEE. The V segment lost 2 bases and the J segment 9 bases; nucleotides outside the gene matches: 5. This CDR3 comprises 13 residues. The CDR3 region is CASSVTGDGEQFF. CDR3 bases: TGTGCCAGCAGCGTCACAGGGGACGGTGAGCAGTTCTTC.

The chain has TRBV3-1 and TRBJ2-3; 7 bases match TRBD2. Germline V gives CDR1 LGHDT, CDR2 YNNKEL (reference sequence). This CDR3 has 17 residues. V gave up 10 bases and J gave up 6 bases; unmatched junction bases: 22. Here the CDR3 DNA reads TGTGCCACCTCCCAGTCGGTGACCGGGGGGTGGGGGGATACGCAGTATTTT. It specifies CATSQSVTGGWGDTQYF.

This CDR3 reads CASSGLGGIYGYTF. The CDR3 DNA reads as TGTGCCAGCAGCGGCCTGGGAGGGATCTATGGCTACACCTTC. The chain is built from TRBV5-6 and TRBJ1-2; no clear D gene. Germline loops: CDR1 SGHDT, CDR2 YYEEEE. The ends were cut back, 4 bases at V and 4 bases at J, with 14 bases in the middle. This CDR3 is built from 14 residues.

This clonotype came up a few times. The V and J genes are TRBV5-1 and TRBJ2-1; TRBD1 matches 9 bases. V dropped 3 bases and J dropped 7; count of bases not matched to a gene: 8. The CDR3 is 15 residues long. Germline CDR1 reads SGHRS; CDR2 reads YFSETQ. The CDR3 loop is CASSSTGTGLNEQFF. Here the CDR3 DNA reads TGCGCCAGCAGCTCCACCGGGACAGGGTTGAATGAGCAGTTCTTC.

This clonotype was counted only a few times. This rearrangement joins TRBV7-2 to TRBJ2-5; the D gene is possibly TRBD2 (6 bases). In germline, CDR1 is SGHTA, CDR2 FQGNSA. The germline V and J ends were trimmed by 2 bases and 2 bases, with 9 bases remaining between them. The CDR3 covers 14 residues. The CDR3 is CASSLYRGQETQYF. The CDR3 DNA is TGTGCCAGCAGCTTATACCGGGGGCAAGAGACCCAGTACTTC.

This clonotype showed up just a few times. The chain links TRBV19 to TRBJ2-7; no definite D call. Germline CDR1 and CDR2: LNHDA and SQIVND (reference sequence). The CDR3 consists of 15 residues. The V and J ends lost 5 bases and 0 bases respectively, with 14 bases between them. CDR3 loop: CASSLDRWSSYEQYF. Here the CDR3 DNA reads TGTGCCAGTAGTTTGGACCGTTGGAGCTCCTACGAGCAGTACTTC.

This chain uses TRBV7-3 with TRBJ2-3; no reliable D call. The CDR3 has 14 amino acids. Germline CDR1 and CDR2: SGHTA and FQGTGA. The V and J ends lost 5 bases and 2 bases respectively, with 11 bases between them. The CDR3 DNA reads as TGTGCCAGCAGCCCTCGGCCCAACACAGATACGCAGTATTTT. As protein: CASSPRPNTDTQYF.

The gene calls are TRBV5-1 and TRBJ2-7, with unresolved D. V lost 2 bases to trimming and J lost 5 bases, with 5 bases between them. Germline-derived CDR1 and CDR2 are SGHRS and YFSETQ. The CDR3 covers 11 residues. CDR3: CASSFKNEQYF. For the CDR3, the DNA is TGCGCCAGCAGCTTCAAGAACGAGCAGTACTTC.

The chain has TRBV18 and TRBJ2-7; 8 bases line up with TRBD1. The CDR3 spans 14 residues. Per the germline V gene, CDR1 is KGHSH and CDR2 is LQKENI. Unmatched junction bases numbered 3, after V lost 4 bases and J lost 1 base. CDR3 in amino acids: CASSQGQVSYEQYF. CDR3 nucleotides: TGTGCCAGCTCACAGGGACAGGTTTCCTACGAGCAGTACTTC.

The chain links TRBV24-1 to TRBJ1-2; 8 positions match TRBD1. J gave up 5 bases and V 5 bases, and 6 bases lay outside the gene matches. The CDR3 is 14 amino acids. From germline, CDR1 is KGHDR and CDR2 SFDVKD. The CDR3 sequence: CATSGTGRGYGYTF. The CDR3 coding sequence is TGTGCCACCAGTGGGACAGGGCGAGGGTATGGCTACACCTTC.

The rearrangement links TRBV24-1 to TRBJ2-4; 8 bases line up with TRBD1. In germline, CDR1 is KGHDR, CDR2 SFDVKD. The J segment lost 0 bases and the V segment lost 3 bases, leaving 6 bases of the junction unmatched. This CDR3 has 17 residues. The CDR3 region has the DNA TGTGCCACCAGTGATCATACAGGGGGGCAAGCCAAAAACATTCAGTACTTC. Translation: CATSDHTGGQAKNIQYF.

This chain links TRBV7-3 with TRBJ2-3; no reliable D call. V lost 1 base, J lost 5 bases, and 4 bases lay in between. CDR1 SGHTA and CDR2 FQGTGA come from the germline V gene. This CDR3 contains 12 residues. For the CDR3, the DNA is TGTGCCAGCAGCTTAAAAAGAGATACGCAGTATTTT. Protein product: CASSLKRDTQYF.

The sample holds many counts of this clonotype. The CDR3 DNA follows: TGCGCCAGCAGCTCGACAGTAAGGTACACTGAAGCTTTCTTT. Translation gives CASSSTVRYTEAFF. The chain combines TRBV5-1 with TRBJ1-1; D perhaps matches TRBD1 (5 bases). Germline V lookup: CDR1 SGHRS, CDR2 YFSETQ. CDR3 size: 14 residues. V was shortened by 3 bases and J by 3 bases, with 12 bases between the two germline ends.

The chain couples TRBV5-5 to TRBJ2-5, with 12 bases lining up with TRBD2. J was trimmed by 4 bases and V by 4 bases; bases with no gene match: 8. CDR1 and CDR2 (germline): SGHKS, YYEKEE (reference sequence). This CDR3 has 16 residues. CDR3 in DNA: TGTGCCAGCAGCCGTGGATCTAGCGGGAGGGGAGAGACCCAGTACTTC. Its translation is CASSRGSSGRGETQYF.

The CDR3 region has the DNA TGTGCCAGGGGCCCCGGACTCCGAGGGACCGGGGAGCTGTTTTTT. Residues: CARGPGLRGTGELFF. The chain recombines TRBV5-6 with TRBJ2-2; tentative D call: TRBD2 (5 bases). V shed 8 bases and J shed 5 bases, with 19 bases lying between them. This CDR3 has 15 residues. Germline V gene sequence: CDR1 SGHDT, CDR2 YYEEEE.

This clonotype has only a few counts. The CDR3 nucleotides read TGTGCCAGCAGCCAAGAAATCTTAGGGGTGGATGAGCAGTTCTTC. Translation gives CASSQEILGVDEQFF. This chain uses TRBV3-1 with TRBJ2-1, with TRBD1 as a possible D gene (5 bases). V shed 0 bases and J shed 8 bases, with 14 bases lying between them. The CDR3 is 15 residues long. Germline CDR1 LGHDT, CDR2 YNNKEL (reference sequence).

The sample holds a few counts of this clonotype. The V and J genes are TRBV29-1 and TRBJ2-2, with TRBD1 identical over 7 bases. V lost 5 bases and J lost 1; bases outside the gene matches: 4. Looked up from germline, CDR1 is SQVTM and CDR2 is ANQGSEA. This CDR3 spans 14 amino acids. DNA of the CDR3: TGCAGCGTTCCGGGACAGCGGAACACCGGGGAGCTGTTTTTT. This codes for CSVPGQRNTGELFF.

The chain employs TRBV7-9 and TRBJ2-1; the D gene is possibly TRBD2 (5 bases). Germline V gene lookup returns CDR1 SEHNR and CDR2 FQNEAQ (reference sequence). V was shortened by 5 bases and J by 8 bases, with 19 bases between the two germline ends. This CDR3 is 15 amino acids long. The DNA of the CDR3 is TGTGCCAGCAGCCGAGGGTTCTACTCGGGCGATGAGCAGTTCTTC. Its protein product is CASSRGFYSGDEQFF.

The chain employs TRBV28 and TRBJ2-1; 7 bases match TRBD2. The V segment lost 4 bases and the J segment 5 bases; nucleotides outside the gene matches: 11. CDR3 length equals 16 residues. Looked up from germline, CDR1 is MDHEN and CDR2 is SYDVKM. CDR3 sequence: CASSSGWSSGHNEQFF. Here the CDR3 DNA reads TGTGCCAGCAGTTCAGGATGGTCTAGCGGCCACAATGAGCAGTTCTTC.

This clonotype was recorded many times. The chain joins TRBV12-3 or TRBV12-4 to TRBJ2-5; no definite D call. This CDR3 has 13 amino acids. V lost 5 bases, J lost 5 bases, and 12 bases lay in between. The CDR3 loop reads CASSPRGPETQYF. DNA of the CDR3: TGTGCCAGCAGTCCTCGAGGCCCGGAGACCCAGTACTTC.

The rearrangement links TRBV11-2 to TRBJ2-7; the D gene is possibly TRBD2 (6 bases). V was pared by 7 bases and J by 2 bases, with 15 bases between. The CDR3 is 14 amino acids. CDR1 is SGHAT and CDR2 is FQNNGV in the germline V gene. The CDR3 nucleotides are TGTGCCAGCACCCCAAGCGGCGGGACCTACGAGCAGTACTTC. This translates into CASTPSGGTYEQYF.

This clonotype has just a few counts. The genes are TRBV6-5 and TRBJ2-5; D not certain. This CDR3 region has 16 residues. V lost 0 bases and J lost 5, with 16 bases in between. The V gene's germline CDR1 is MNHEY and CDR2 SVGAGI. The DNA for the CDR3 is TGTGCCAGCAGTTACTCCCAGGCCCTGGTTGAGGAGACCCAGTACTTC. Translated: CASSYSQALVEETQYF.

This clonotype was seen repeatedly, ten times or more. The chain couples TRBV27 to TRBJ2-7; 9 bases map to TRBD1. In germline, CDR1 is MNHEY, CDR2 SMNVEV (reference sequence). This CDR3 has 16 amino acids. V lost 3 bases to trimming and J lost 1 base; unmatched junction nucleotides: 7. CDR3 amino acids: CASSFLGTGQSYEQYF. Here the CDR3 DNA reads TGTGCCAGCAGTTTCCTCGGGACAGGGCAATCCTACGAGCAGTACTTC.